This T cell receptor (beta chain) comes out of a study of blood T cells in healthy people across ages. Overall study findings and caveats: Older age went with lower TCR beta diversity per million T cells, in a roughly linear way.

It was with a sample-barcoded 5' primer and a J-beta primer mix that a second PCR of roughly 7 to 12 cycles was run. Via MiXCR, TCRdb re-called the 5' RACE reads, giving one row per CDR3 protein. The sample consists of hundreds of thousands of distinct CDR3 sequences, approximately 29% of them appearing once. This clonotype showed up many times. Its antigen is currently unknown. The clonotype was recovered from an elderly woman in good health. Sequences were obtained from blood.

The CDR3, as DNA: TGTGCCAGCAGACTCGAGCGGGGGCGGTCGGTTGAGCAGTTCTTC. Amino acid sequence: CASRLERGRSVEQFF. This chain links TRBV12-3 or TRBV12-4 with TRBJ2-1; 8 bases are a match to TRBD2. V dropped 6 bases and J dropped 9; count of bases not matched to a gene: 13. The CDR3 loop spans 15 amino acids.